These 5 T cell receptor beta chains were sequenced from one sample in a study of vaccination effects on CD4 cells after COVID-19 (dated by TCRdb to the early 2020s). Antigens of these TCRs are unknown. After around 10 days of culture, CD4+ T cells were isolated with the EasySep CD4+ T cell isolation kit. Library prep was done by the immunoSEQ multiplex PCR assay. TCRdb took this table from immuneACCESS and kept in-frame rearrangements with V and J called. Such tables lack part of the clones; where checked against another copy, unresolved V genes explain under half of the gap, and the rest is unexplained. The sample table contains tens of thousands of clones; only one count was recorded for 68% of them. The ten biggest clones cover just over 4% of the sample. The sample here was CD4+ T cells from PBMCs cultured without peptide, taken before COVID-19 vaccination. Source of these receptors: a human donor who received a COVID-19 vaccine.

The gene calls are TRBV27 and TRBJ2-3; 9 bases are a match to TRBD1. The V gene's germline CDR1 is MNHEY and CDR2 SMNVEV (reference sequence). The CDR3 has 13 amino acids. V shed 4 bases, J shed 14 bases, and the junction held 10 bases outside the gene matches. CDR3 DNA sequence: TGTGCCAGCAGTTCCTTTCGGGACAGGGCGGGGTATTTT. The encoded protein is CASSSFRDRAGYF.

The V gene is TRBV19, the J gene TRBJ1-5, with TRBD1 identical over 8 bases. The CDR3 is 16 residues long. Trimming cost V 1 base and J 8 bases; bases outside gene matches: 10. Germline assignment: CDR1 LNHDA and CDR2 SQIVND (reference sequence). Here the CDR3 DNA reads TGTGCCAGTAGTATAGCGGCGGACAGGGAGTTGGAGCCCCAGCATTTT. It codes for CASSIAADRELEPQHF.

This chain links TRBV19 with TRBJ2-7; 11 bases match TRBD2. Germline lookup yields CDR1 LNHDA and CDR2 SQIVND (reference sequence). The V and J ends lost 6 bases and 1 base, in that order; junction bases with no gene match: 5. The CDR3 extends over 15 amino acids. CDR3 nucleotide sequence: TGTGCCAGTAGGGGAACTAGCGGGGGTTCCTACGAGCAGTACTTC. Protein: CASRGTSGGSYEQYF. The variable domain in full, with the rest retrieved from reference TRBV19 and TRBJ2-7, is DGGITQSPKYLFRKEGQNVTLSCEQNLNHDAMYWYRQDPGQGLRLIYYSQIVNDFQKGDIAEGYSVSREKKESFPLTVTSAQKNPTAFYLCASRGTSGGSYEQYFGPGTRLTVT.

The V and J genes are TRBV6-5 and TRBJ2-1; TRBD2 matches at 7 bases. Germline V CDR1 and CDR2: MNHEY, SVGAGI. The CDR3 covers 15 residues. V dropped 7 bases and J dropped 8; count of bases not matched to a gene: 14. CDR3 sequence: CASTPGPGRAHEQFF. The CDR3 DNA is TGTGCCAGCACCCCGGGGCCGGGGAGGGCCCATGAGCAGTTCTTC.

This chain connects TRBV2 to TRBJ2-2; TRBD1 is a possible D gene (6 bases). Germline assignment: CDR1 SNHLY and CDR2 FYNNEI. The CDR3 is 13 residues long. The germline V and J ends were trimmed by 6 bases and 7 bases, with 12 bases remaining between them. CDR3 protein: CASRVGGYGELFF. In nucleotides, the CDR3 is TGTGCCAGCAGGGTTGGGGGCTACGGGGAGCTGTTTTTT.